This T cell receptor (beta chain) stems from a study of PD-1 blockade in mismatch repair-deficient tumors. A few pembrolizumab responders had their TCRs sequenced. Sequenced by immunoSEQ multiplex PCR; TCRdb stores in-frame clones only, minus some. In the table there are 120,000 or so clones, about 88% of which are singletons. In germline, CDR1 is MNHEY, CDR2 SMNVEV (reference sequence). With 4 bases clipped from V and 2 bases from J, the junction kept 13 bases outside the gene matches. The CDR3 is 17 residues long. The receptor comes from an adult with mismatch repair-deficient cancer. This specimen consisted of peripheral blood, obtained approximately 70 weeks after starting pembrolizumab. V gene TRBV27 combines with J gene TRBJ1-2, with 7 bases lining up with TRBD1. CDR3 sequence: CASSSLVRGTNNYGYTF. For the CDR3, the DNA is TGTGCCAGCAGTTCCTTGGTCAGGGGGACGAACAACTATGGCTACACCTTC.